Listed below are T cell receptor beta chains from one sample, sequenced in a study of blood T cell repertoires in COVID-19. Sequenced by immunoSEQ multiplex PCR; TCRdb stores in-frame clones only, minus some. The table lists about 68,000 clones, around nine tenths of them singletons. Specimen: peripheral blood. The receptor set was obtained from a middle-aged man with COVID-19, enrolled during active disease. CDR3s include the opening cysteine and the closing phenylalanine or tryptophan. A D gene is named only where the DNA matches it firmly. Part of the rows lack a size; the others show once, few, many or a class for expanded clones.

v_gene	abundance	d_gene	j_gene	CDR3aa	CDR3nt
TRBV11-3	.	TRBD1	TRBJ2-7	CASSLDYGRGQEEQYF	TGTGCCAGCAGCTTAGATTACGGCAGGGGGCAGGAAGAGCAGTACTTC
TRBV6-1	.	.	TRBJ2-6	CASSEGKERRRWGANVLTF	TGTGCCAGCAGTGAAGGAAAGGAGAGACGGAGGTGGGGGGCCAACGTCCTGACTTTC
TRBV5-1	.	TRBD2	TRBJ2-7	CASSLQGLASSYEQYF	TGCGCCAGCAGCTTACAGGGACTAGCCAGCTCCTACGAGCAGTACTTC
TRBV29-1	.	.	TRBJ2-3	CSVEDRRDGSTDTQYF	TGCAGCGTTGAAGATAGGCGGGACGGGAGCACAGATACGCAGTATTTT
TRBV12-3/TRBV12-4	once	.	TRBJ1-2	CASGSRQAQGYTF	TGTGCCAGCGGGTCACGCCAGGCACAAGGCTACACCTTC
TRBV27	few	TRBD1	TRBJ1-1	CASSPRNRDRVFF	TGTGCCAGCAGTCCGCGAAACCGGGACAGGGTGTTCTTT
TRBV5-1	.	.	TRBJ1-4	CASSLFQAEAEKLFF	TGCGCCAGCAGCTTGTTTCAGGCTGAAGCTGAAAAACTGTTTTTT
TRBV2	.	TRBD2	TRBJ2-1	CASSTSGGLAYNEQFF	TGTGCCAGCTCGACTAGCGGGGGGCTCGCCTACAATGAGCAGTTCTTC
TRBV11-2	.	.	TRBJ2-5	CASSRTAYQETQYF	TGTGCCAGCAGCAGGACAGCATACCAAGAGACCCAGTACTTC
TRBV5-1	.	TRBD1	TRBJ2-3	CASSSKDEGATDTQYF	TGCGCCAGCAGCTCAAAAGATGAGGGGGCGACAGATACGCAGTATTTT
TRBV3-1/TRBV3-2	.	.	TRBJ2-4	CASSQDRLVFGDIQYF	TGTGCCAGCAGCCAAGATCGGTTAGTATTCGGTGACATTCAGTACTTC
TRBV5-1	.	TRBD1	TRBJ1-2	CASSLSTGDYGYTF	TGCGCCAGCAGCCTATCGACAGGGGACTATGGCTACACCTTC
TRBV12-5	.	TRBD2	TRBJ2-1	CASGLGRGDNEQFF	TGTGCTAGTGGTTTGGGGCGGGGGGACAATGAGCAGTTCTTC
TRBV12-3/TRBV12-4	.	TRBD1	TRBJ2-7	CASSLGQLKEQYF	TGTGCCAGCAGTTTGGGACAGCTAAAAGAGCAGTACTTC
TRBV6-1	.	TRBD1	TRBJ2-3	CASSEMTGGADTQYF	TGTGCCAGCAGTGAAATGACAGGGGGAGCAGATACGCAGTATTTT
TRBV11-2	.	TRBD2	TRBJ2-5	CASSYGLAGGGQETQYF	TGTGCCAGCAGCTATGGACTAGCGGGGGGCGGGCAAGAGACCCAGTACTTC
TRBV12-3/TRBV12-4	few	.	TRBJ1-1	CASSLSHRAEAFF	TGTGCCAGCAGTTTATCCCACAGGGCTGAAGCTTTCTTT
TRBV4-1	.	TRBD1	TRBJ2-3	CASSQDRGQDTQYF	TGCGCCAGCAGCCAAGACAGGGGGCAAGATACGCAGTATTTT
TRBV5-1	.	.	TRBJ2-5	CASSWKQGLQETQYF	TGCGCCAGCAGCTGGAAGCAGGGGCTACAAGAGACCCAGTACTTC
TRBV29-1	.	TRBD1	TRBJ2-7	CSVERCRGQRQYF	TGCAGCGTTGAAAGGTGCAGGGGGCAAAGGCAGTACTTC
TRBV3-1/TRBV3-2	once	TRBD2	TRBJ2-3	CASSQDLAGESTDTQYF	TGTGCCAGCAGCCAAGATTTAGCGGGGGAGAGCACAGATACGCAGTATTTT
TRBV6-5	.	TRBD1	TRBJ1-1	CASSTGQGTEAFF	TGTGCCAGCTCTACGGGACAGGGGACTGAAGCTTTCTTT
TRBV18	.	TRBD1	TRBJ1-2	CASSPGGGTGTGVAGDGYTF	TGTGCCAGCTCACCTGGTGGGGGTACCGGGACAGGGGTCGCGGGAGACGGCTACACCTTC
TRBV27	.	.	TRBJ1-1	CASSFQPRQNTEAFF	TGTGCCAGCAGTTTCCAACCTCGACAAAACACTGAAGCTTTCTTT
TRBV5-4	once	.	TRBJ1-4	CASSSDSENEKLFF	TGTGCCAGCAGCTCGGACAGCGAGAATGAAAAACTGTTTTTT
TRBV6-6	.	.	TRBJ1-3	CASRGTGLSGNTIYF	TGTGCCAGCAGGGGCACAGGGCTCTCTGGAAACACCATATATTTT
TRBV7-9	once	TRBD1	TRBJ1-3	CASSSRTGVGNTIYF	TGTGCCAGCAGCAGCCGGACAGGGGTAGGAAACACCATATATTTT
TRBV19	.	.	TRBJ1-5	CASSINSGAGEWTNQPQHF	TGTGCCAGTAGTATTAATTCCGGGGCGGGGGAATGGACCAATCAGCCCCAGCATTTT
TRBV6-6	.	.	TRBJ2-3	CASRYGDTQYF	TGTGCCAGCAGGTATGGCGATACGCAGTATTTT
TRBV2	few	.	TRBJ1-6	CASGGSRSPLHF	TGTGCCAGCGGCGGGAGTCGCTCACCCCTCCACTTT
TRBV5-1	.	TRBD1	TRBJ1-2	CASSSQGALNYGYTF	TGCGCCAGCAGCTCACAGGGGGCCCTTAACTATGGCTACACCTTC
TRBV7-9	.	.	TRBJ2-3	CASSTDGVATQYF	TGTGCCAGCAGCACCGACGGGGTGGCGACGCAGTATTTT
TRBV5-6	.	.	TRBJ1-1	CASSLGGSGSTEAFF	TGTGCCAGCAGCTTAGGAGGGTCCGGAAGCACTGAAGCTTTCTTT
TRBV10-3	.	.	TRBJ1-1	CAISDRVEGTEAFF	TGTGCCATCAGTGACAGGGTGGAGGGCACTGAAGCTTTCTTT
TRBV11-2	.	TRBD1	TRBJ2-2	CASSLSDRANTGELFF	TGTGCCAGCAGCTTATCAGACAGGGCCAACACCGGGGAGCTGTTTTTT
TRBV30	.	TRBD1	TRBJ1-5	CAWSVRQGAGQPQHF	TGTGCCTGGAGTGTAAGACAGGGGGCAGGCCAGCCCCAGCATTTT
TRBV3-1/TRBV3-2	.	.	TRBJ1-2	CASSQGPRSGYTF	TGTGCCAGCAGCCAAGGTCCCCGGAGTGGCTACACCTTC
TRBV7-9	.	TRBD2	TRBJ2-4	CASSLVGGGNIQYF	TGTGCCAGCAGCTTAGTCGGCGGGGGGAACATTCAGTACTTC
TRBV7-8	.	.	TRBJ2-7	CASSLHPTDRYEQYF	TGTGCCAGCAGCCTCCACCCGACAGACCGCTACGAGCAGTACTTC
TRBV28	.	.	TRBJ1-2	CASSPVGGSGYTF	TGTGCCAGCAGCCCCGTTGGGGGCTCTGGCTACACCTTC
TRBV10-3	.	TRBD1	TRBJ2-1	CAISDSRDSNNEQFF	TGTGCCATCAGTGATAGCCGGGACAGTAACAATGAGCAGTTCTTC
TRBV5-1	once	TRBD1	TRBJ1-1	CASRFGQGGTEAFF	TGCGCCAGCAGATTCGGACAGGGGGGCACTGAAGCTTTCTTT
TRBV7-2	.	TRBD2	TRBJ2-3	CASSARGVGTDTQYF	TGTGCCAGCAGCGCCCGGGGGGTCGGCACAGATACGCAGTATTTT
TRBV5-1	.	.	TRBJ2-7	CASSLDIFLYEQYF	TGCGCCAGCAGCTTGGACATATTCCTTTACGAGCAGTACTTC
TRBV5-5	.	.	TRBJ1-4	CASSLSRAANEKLFF	TGTGCCAGCAGCTTGAGCAGGGCGGCTAATGAAAAACTGTTTTTT
TRBV6-5	.	TRBD1	TRBJ1-1	CASSYVTGGAAEAFF	TGTGCCAGCAGTTATGTAACAGGGGGCGCGGCTGAAGCTTTCTTT
TRBV7-2	.	TRBD2	TRBJ2-5	CASSSGLAPHQETQYF	TGTGCCAGCAGCTCTGGACTAGCGCCTCACCAAGAGACCCAGTACTTC